The 24 T cell receptor beta chains below all came from one sample that was sequenced in a study of blood T cell repertoires in COVID-19. The protocol was immunoSEQ multiplex PCR, while the TCRdb copy is restricted to in-frame clones and leaves out a portion. The sample yields some 240,000 clones, roughly 84% seen once. The sample consisted of peripheral blood. The receptors were sampled from a woman between 40 and 50 years old who had recovered from COVID-19.

V gene TRBV3-1 (or the pseudogene TRBV3-2) combines with J gene TRBJ2-7; D possibly corresponds to TRBD1 (5 bases). Germline loops: CDR1 LGHDT, CDR2 YNNKEL (reference sequence). CDR3 length equals 15 residues. V was pared by 0 bases and J by 2 bases, with 11 bases between. The CDR3, as DNA: TGTGCCAGCAGCCAAGATCGCGCCAGGGCCTACGAGCAGTACTTC. It is translated as CASSQDRARAYEQYF.

The chain links TRBV6-5 to TRBJ2-1; a weak D match, TRBD2 (5 bases). Trimming took off 4 bases at V and 8 bases at J, with 12 bases between the two ends. The length of the CDR3 is 13 residues. Germline V lookup: CDR1 MNHEY, CDR2 SVGAGI. In DNA, the CDR3 is TGTGCCAGCAGTTTAGCTCCGAGGGATGAGCAGTTCTTC. This translates into CASSLAPRDEQFF.

The chain recombines TRBV6-1 with TRBJ1-5, with D maybe TRBD1 (5 bases). The CDR3 length is 14 residues. Trimming pared 1 base from V and 7 bases from J, leaving 11 bases between. The germline V gene encodes CDR1 MNHNS and CDR2 SASEGT. The CDR3 loop reads CASSEVAGMQPQHF. DNA for the CDR3: TGTGCCAGCAGTGAAGTCGCAGGGATGCAGCCCCAGCATTTT.

The chain has TRBV7-7 and TRBJ2-2, with 9 bases lining up with TRBD1. After removal of 5 bases from V and 0 bases from J, the junction contained 1 base not matched to a gene. The CDR3 has 15 amino acids. The germline gives CDR1 SSHAT, CDR2 FNYEAQ (reference sequence). Here the CDR3 reads CASSRDRANTGELFF. CDR3 DNA sequence: TGTGCCAGCAGCCGGGACAGGGCGAACACCGGGGAGCTGTTTTTT.

V is TRBV7-9 and J is TRBJ2-3; possible D gene TRBD1, 5 bases. Germline V gene data show CDR1 as SEHNR and CDR2 as FQNEAQ (reference sequence). CDR3 size: 15 residues. Trimming stripped 1 base from V and 1 base from J, with 9 bases between. CDR3 region: CASSLGQLGTDTQYF. In DNA, the CDR3 is TGTGCCAGCAGCTTAGGACAGTTGGGCACAGATACGCAGTATTTT.

The chain couples TRBV5-4 to TRBJ2-7; TRBD1 aligns across 9 bases. Germline V gene lookup returns CDR1 SGHNT and CDR2 YYREEE (reference sequence). CDR3 length: 15 amino acids. V dropped 0 bases and J dropped 5; count of bases not matched to a gene: 6. CDR3 amino acids: CASSLVGQGFDEQYF. CDR3 nucleotides: TGTGCCAGCAGCTTGGTAGGACAGGGGTTCGACGAGCAGTACTTC.

The chain couples TRBV7-2 to TRBJ1-6; the D is unclear. The CDR3 extends over 13 amino acids. V was trimmed by 0 bases and J by 9 bases, leaving 6 bases between them. Germline values: CDR1 SGHTA, CDR2 FQGNSA. The DNA of the CDR3 is TGTGCCAGCAGCTTAGCGTTGCGTTCACCCCTCCACTTT. This translates into CASSLALRSPLHF.

The chain couples TRBV11-2 to TRBJ2-1; 12 nucleotides align to TRBD2. CDR1 and CDR2 (germline): SGHAT, FQNNGV. This CDR3 is 19 amino acids long. J was trimmed by 2 bases and V by 5 bases; bases with no gene match: 13. The chain's CDR3 is CASSLIGTGTSGPYNEQFF. The CDR3 DNA reads TGTGCCAGCAGCCTCATTGGGACCGGGACTAGCGGGCCCTACAATGAGCAGTTCTTC. The variable domain in full, with the rest retrieved from reference TRBV11-2 and TRBJ2-1, is EAGVAQSPRYKIIEKRQSVAFWCNPISGHATLYWYQQILGQGPKLLIQFQNNGVVDDSQLPKDRFSAERLKGVDSTLKIQPAKLEDSAVYLCASSLIGTGTSGPYNEQFFGPGTRLTVL.

The rearrangement joins TRBV5-4 to TRBJ2-7; unclear D gene. V lost 9 bases and J lost 3, with 16 bases in between. Per germline, CDR1 SGHNT and CDR2 YYREEE (reference sequence). The CDR3 extends over 13 amino acids. For the CDR3, the DNA is TGTGCCATGACAAGGAAAGAAGTCTACGAGCAGTACTTC. Encoded protein: CAMTRKEVYEQYF.

This chain uses TRBV15 with TRBJ1-1, with 7 bases aligning to TRBD1. The length of the CDR3 is 15 residues. Germline CDR1 and CDR2: LNHNV and YYDKDF (reference sequence). Trimming took 5 bases from V and 4 from J; bases not matched to a gene: 10. The CDR3 nucleotides read TGTGCCACCAGCTTCCGGAAGGACAGGAGCACTGAAGCTTTCTTT. It translates to CATSFRKDRSTEAFF.

The V and J genes are TRBV18 and TRBJ2-3; D remains ambiguous. CDR3 length: 14 residues. V lost 1 base to trimming and J lost 5 bases, with 10 bases between them. Germline values: CDR1 KGHSH, CDR2 LQKENI. The CDR3 region is CASSPRSEEDTQYF. The CDR3 coding sequence is TGTGCCAGCTCACCACGGTCCGAGGAAGATACGCAGTATTTT.

The V and J genes are TRBV7-9 and TRBJ2-5, with a weak D call TRBD1 (5 bases). This CDR3 has 13 amino acids. The germline V and J ends were trimmed by 5 bases and 5 bases, with 12 bases remaining between them. CDR1 is SEHNR and CDR2 is FQNEAQ in the germline V gene (reference sequence). The CDR3 DNA sequence: TGTGCCAGCAGCCAGGGCAATGAGGAGACCCAGTACTTC. Protein sequence: CASSQGNEETQYF.

This clone has just one count. This sequence joins TRBV5-5 and TRBJ2-2, with D possibly TRBD1 on 6 matching bases. The germline gives CDR1 SGHKS, CDR2 YYEKEE (reference sequence). V was trimmed by 3 bases and J by 2 bases, leaving 17 bases between them. This CDR3 has 17 amino acids. DNA of the CDR3: TGTGCCAGCAGCTCCTTCTTTGGGGGCTTCAACACCGGGGAGCTGTTTTTT. It codes for CASSSFFGGFNTGELFF.

The chain couples TRBV5-5 to TRBJ2-2; TRBD2 aligns across 7 bases. This CDR3 region has 16 residues. The trim removed 0 bases at V and 0 bases at J, leaving 2 bases unmatched. Germline V gene lookup returns CDR1 SGHKS and CDR2 YYEKEE (reference sequence). CDR3 residues: CASSLGAGANTGELFF. CDR3 bases: TGTGCCAGCAGCTTGGGGGCGGGGGCGAACACCGGGGAGCTGTTTTTT.

In this sample, this clone turned up once. V is TRBV27 and J is TRBJ1-6; D call uncertain. Germline CDR1 MNHEY, CDR2 SMNVEV (reference sequence). This CDR3 has 14 residues. V lost 2 bases and J lost 7, with 9 bases in between. The CDR3 DNA is TGTGCCAGCAGTTTAGGGCAGCCGAATTCACCCCTCCACTTT. Translation gives CASSLGQPNSPLHF.

The chain combines TRBV6-5 with TRBJ1-6, with 8 nucleotides matching TRBD1. Germline values: CDR1 MNHEY, CDR2 SVGAGI. The ends lost 6 bases at V and 7 bases at J; junction bases unmatched: 8. This CDR3 comprises 15 residues. CDR3 loop: CASRPPTGGNSPLHF. Here the CDR3 DNA reads TGTGCCAGCAGACCCCCAACAGGGGGGAATTCACCCCTCCACTTT.

V gene TRBV19 combines with J gene TRBJ1-1, with 8 bases aligning to TRBD1. Trimming cost V 3 bases and J 6 bases; bases outside gene matches: 9. The CDR3 extends over 15 amino acids. Germline V gene lookup returns CDR1 LNHDA and CDR2 SQIVND (reference sequence). In DNA, the CDR3 is TGTGCCAGTAGTATTTCGGAGACAGGGGTTTCTGAAGCTTTCTTT. Translated: CASSISETGVSEAFF.

The V gene is TRBV3-1 (or the pseudogene TRBV3-2), the J gene TRBJ1-2; D is ambiguous. Between the trimmed V and J ends, which lost 3 bases and 7 bases, there was a span of 18 bases. CDR3 length equals 15 residues. The germline gives CDR1 LGHDT, CDR2 YNNKEL (reference sequence). CDR3 loop: CASSHRIMGGSGYTF. Here the CDR3 DNA reads TGTGCCAGCAGCCACCGCATTATGGGAGGCAGTGGCTACACCTTC.

This clone has a handful of counts. The V gene is TRBV2, the J gene TRBJ1-5; D gene unclear. Germline CDR1 SNHLY, CDR2 FYNNEI. Trimming left V 6 bases short and J 8 bases short, with 11 bases between. This CDR3 contains 12 residues. CDR3 in amino acids: CASSVELEPQHF. Here the CDR3 DNA reads TGTGCCAGCAGCGTCGAGTTGGAGCCCCAGCATTTT. Looking up the rest from reference TRBV2 and TRBJ1-5 gives the full variable domain: EPEVTQTPSHQVTQMGQEVILRCVPISNHLYFYWYRQILGQKVEFLVSFYNNEISEKSEIFDDQFSVERPDGSNFTLKIRSTKLEDSAMYFCASSVELEPQHFGDGTRLSIL.

This clone was recorded once. The rearrangement links TRBV6-5 to TRBJ1-6; perhaps TRBD1 as D (5 bases). Trimming removed 7 bases from V and 7 bases from J, with 11 bases in between. The CDR3 contains 13 residues. Germline V CDR1 and CDR2: MNHEY, SVGAGI. CDR3: CASKSGFNSPLHF. CDR3 nucleotide sequence: TGTGCCAGCAAATCAGGGTTCAATTCACCCCTCCACTTT.

The chain combines TRBV27 with TRBJ2-7, with 12 bases identical to TRBD2. CDR3 length: 15 residues. Trimming took 9 bases from V and 0 from J; bases not matched to a gene: 6. Germline CDR1 MNHEY, CDR2 SMNVEV (reference sequence). The CDR3 loop is CASRLAGVSSYEQYF. CDR3 DNA sequence: TGTGCCAGTAGACTAGCGGGGGTTAGCTCCTACGAGCAGTACTTC.

The V call is TRBV4-1, the J call TRBJ2-1; the match to TRBD1 covers 7 bases. J lost 3 bases, V lost 0 bases, and 8 bases had no gene match. The CDR3 has 17 residues. Germline V CDR1 and CDR2: MGHRA, YSYEKL. CDR3 sequence: CASSQDRSRGIYNEQFF. In DNA form, the CDR3 reads TGCGCCAGCAGCCAAGATAGGTCCAGGGGGATCTACAATGAGCAGTTCTTC.

The chain uses TRBV19 and TRBJ1-1, with D perhaps TRBD1 (5 bases). The germline CDR1 and CDR2 sequences are LNHDA and SQIVND (reference sequence). This CDR3 spans 14 amino acids. Between the trimmed V and J ends, which lost 3 bases and 4 bases, there was a span of 12 bases. CDR3 nucleotides: TGTGCCAGTAGTATCAGGGCCGTGGGCACTGAAGCTTTCTTT. The encoded protein is CASSIRAVGTEAFF.

This chain joins TRBV7-2 and TRBJ2-1; D unresolved. With 5 bases removed from V and 0 bases from J, the gap between germline ends came to 11 bases. CDR3 length: 15 amino acids. Germline CDR1 SGHTA, CDR2 FQGNSA. CDR3 protein: CASSVLPSSYNEQFF. CDR3 bases: TGTGCCAGCAGCGTTCTCCCGAGCTCCTACAATGAGCAGTTCTTC.